The sequence of this T cell receptor (beta chain) was determined in a study of regulatory T cells in long-lasting Graves disease. Building the TCR beta libraries relied on iRepertoire HTBI primers, and CDR3 regions underwent Arm-PCR. TCRdb used MiXCR to reprocess the multiplex PCR reads, holding one entry per CDR3 protein. The data hold fewer than 500,000 distinct CDR3 sequences, with about 17% observed a single time. Germline V CDR1 and CDR2: LNHDA, SQIVND (reference sequence). V was cut by 7 bases and J by 1 base, with 14 bases left in between. The CDR3 runs 14 residues. This clonotype occurred a few times. The sample's time point: newly diagnosed GD, antithyroid drugs for less than 3 months. The authors made the TCR library using RNA they extracted from PBMCs. Roughly 10 milliliters of peripheral blood were drawn into EDTA tubes. The sample was also reused in another study, on T cells in Graves' hyperthyroidism and ophthalmopathy. Per that study: Participants, patients aged 18 to 65, had newly diagnosed hyperthyroidism with a duration under 2 months. The primer set for the first-round RT-PCR of the TCR CDR3 was HTBI. Among thyroid clonotypes expanded above 0.001, most also appeared in blood.

Source: peripheral blood mononuclear cells (PBMCs), taken at new diagnosis, from a patient treated with antithyroid drugs. This rearrangement joins TRBV19 to TRBJ2-7, with TRBD1 as a possible D gene (5 bases). This TCR derives from a man aged 40-49 years with Graves disease. The CDR3: CASTVDGASYEQYF. The DNA of the CDR3 is TGTGCCAGTACGGTGGATGGGGCTTCCTACGAGCAGTACTTC.